This TCR beta chain was profiled in a study of OX40 agonist ivuxolimab in advanced cancers. Study at large: Clinicians treated patients with ivuxolimab, an agonistic anti-OX40 (CD134) antibody. Intravenous ivuxolimab was administered to patients every 2 weeks at 0.01 to 10 mg/kg. Study results and caveats: Low normalized T-cell clonal expansion was additionally recorded for some nonresponders.

On this clone: The antigen is not known.

Profiled with immunoSEQ multiplex PCR; TCRdb holds only in-frame clones, not every one. This table has approximately 26,000 clones, approximately 83% appearing once. The V and J ends lost 2 bases and 8 bases respectively, with 14 bases between them. Germline lookup yields CDR1 SGHRS and CDR2 YFSETQ. This CDR3 has 14 amino acids. This sample comprised CD4+ or CD8+ T cells sorted from blood, obtained in a trial of the OX40 agonist ivuxolimab. The sequence was collected from an adult with an advanced solid tumor such as melanoma, head and neck, liver or kidney cancer. The genes are TRBV5-1 and TRBJ2-1; the D gene is possibly TRBD1 (5 bases). The CDR3 loop is CASSLAGKGYEQFF. The CDR3 nucleotides are TGCGCCAGCAGCTTAGCAGGGAAGGGATATGAGCAGTTCTTC.